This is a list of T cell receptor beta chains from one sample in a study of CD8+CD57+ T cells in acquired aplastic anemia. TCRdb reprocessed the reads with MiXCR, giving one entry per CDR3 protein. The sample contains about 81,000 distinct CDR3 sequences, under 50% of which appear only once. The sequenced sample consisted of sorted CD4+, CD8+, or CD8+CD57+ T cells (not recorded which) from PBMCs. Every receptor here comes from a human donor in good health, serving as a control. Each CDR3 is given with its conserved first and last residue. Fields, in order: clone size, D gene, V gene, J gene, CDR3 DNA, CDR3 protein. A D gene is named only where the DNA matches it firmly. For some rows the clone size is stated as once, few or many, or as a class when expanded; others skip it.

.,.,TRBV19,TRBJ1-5,TGTGCCAGTAGTATCGGTAGCGTGGGCCAGCATTTT,CASSIGSVGQHF
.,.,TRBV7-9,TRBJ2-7,TGTGCCAGCAGCCCCACATCCTACGAGCAGTACTTC,CASSPTSYEQYF
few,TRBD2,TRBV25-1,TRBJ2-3,TGTGCCAGCAAAGCGGGGAGCGGGCTTGCAGATACGCAGTATTTT,CASKAGSGLADTQYF
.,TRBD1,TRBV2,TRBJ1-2,TGTGCCAGCAGCGTTGGGACAGGGCATGGCTACACCTTC,CASSVGTGHGYTF
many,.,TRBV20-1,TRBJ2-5,TGCAGTGCCGGCTATTTGGACAGCCAAGAGACCCAGTACTTC,CSAGYLDSQETQYF
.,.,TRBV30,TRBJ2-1,TGTGCCTGGGGTAGCGGCGAGGAGCAGTTCTTC,CAWGSGEEQFF
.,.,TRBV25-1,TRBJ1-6,TGTGCCAGCAGTGAGGGCAGGGGTGGCTCACCCCTCCACTTT,CASSEGRGGSPLHF
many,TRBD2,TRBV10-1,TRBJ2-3,TGCGCCAGCAGTGAGTCGGTTAGCGGGAACACAGATACGCAGTATTTT,CASSESVSGNTDTQYF
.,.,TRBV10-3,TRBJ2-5,TGTGCCATCAGTGACTTGGAAGAGACCCAGTCCTTC,CAISDLEETQSF
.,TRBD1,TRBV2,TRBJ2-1,TGTGCCAGCAGTGAAAGACAGGGGGCTTACAATGAGCAGTTCTTC,CASSERQGAYNEQFF
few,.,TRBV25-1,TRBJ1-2,TGTGCCAGCAGACTTAGTCAGGGCCCTACCAACTATGGCTACACCTTC,CASRLSQGPTNYGYTF
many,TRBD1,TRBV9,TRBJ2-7,TGTGCCAGCAGCGTAGCTGGACAGGGGGGCGAGCAGTACTTC,CASSVAGQGGEQYF
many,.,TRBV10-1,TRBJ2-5,TGCGCCAGCAGCGCGTCTCAGGGGTTTCCAGAGACCCAGTACTTC,CASSASQGFPETQYF
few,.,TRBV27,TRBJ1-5,TGTGCCAGCAAGAATATGGGGGGCGGTCAGCCCCAGCATTTT,CASKNMGGGQPQHF
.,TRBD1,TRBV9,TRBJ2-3,TGTGCCAGCAGCGTATCGACCACATGGACAGGTACGCAGTATTTT,CASSVSTTWTGTQYF
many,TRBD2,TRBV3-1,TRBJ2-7,TGTGCCAGCAGCCAAGGACTAGCGGGGTCCTACGAGCAGTACTTC,CASSQGLAGSYEQYF
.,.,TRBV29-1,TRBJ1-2,TGCAGCGTTGGGACTCAGACGAATGGCTACACCTTC,CSVGTQTNGYTF
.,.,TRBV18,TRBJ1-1,TGTGCCAGCTCGGAGGCGGTTAAGAACACTGAAGCTTTCTTT,CASSEAVKNTEAFF
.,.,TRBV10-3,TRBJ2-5,TGTGCCATCAGCCAGGCGGTTCAAGAGACCCAGTACTTC,CAISQAVQETQYF
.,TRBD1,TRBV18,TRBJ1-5,TGTGCCAGCTCACCTCAGGCAGGGGGATCGCAGCCCCAGCATTTT,CASSPQAGGSQPQHF
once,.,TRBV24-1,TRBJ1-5,TGTGCCACCAGTGAGACAGCCGGGATGGGCAATCAGCCCCAGCATTTT,CATSETAGMGNQPQHF
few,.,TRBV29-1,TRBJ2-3,TGCAGCGTTTATAGGAATACGCAGTATTTT,CSVYRNTQYF
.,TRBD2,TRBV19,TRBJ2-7,TGTGCCAGTAGTATTAGCGGGGGGGACGAGCAGTACTTC,CASSISGGDEQYF
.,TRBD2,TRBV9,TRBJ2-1,TGTGCCAGCAGCGCGAGTAGCGGGATAGGTAATGAGCAGTTCTTC,CASSASSGIGNEQFF
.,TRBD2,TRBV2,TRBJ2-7,TGTGCCAGCAGTGTCTGGACTAGCGGACCAACCTACGAGCAGTACTTC,CASSVWTSGPTYEQYF
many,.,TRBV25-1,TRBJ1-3,TGTGCCAGCTCGTTCTCTGGAAACACCATATATTTT,CASSFSGNTIYF
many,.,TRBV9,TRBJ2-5,TGTGCCAGCAGCGTAGAAGATGGGGCCCAAGAGACCCAGTACTTC,CASSVEDGAQETQYF
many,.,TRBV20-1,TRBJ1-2,TGCAGTGCTCTAACGATCTATGGCTACACCTTC,CSALTIYGYTF
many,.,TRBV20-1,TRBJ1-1,TGCAGTGCTAGCTCCCCGGCAGGGGATCCGACCACTGAAGCTTTCTTT,CSASSPAGDPTTEAFF
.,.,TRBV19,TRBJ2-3,TGTGCCAGTAGCGGGGGGCATCCAGATACGCAGTATTTT,CASSGGHPDTQYF
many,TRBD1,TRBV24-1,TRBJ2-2,TGTGCCACCAGTGATACCGGGACAGGGGGCTCCGGGGAGCTGTTTTTT,CATSDTGTGGSGELFF
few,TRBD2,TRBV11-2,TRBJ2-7,TGTGCCAGCAGCTTACGGTCAGCGGGGGACCTCTACGAGCAGTACTTC,CASSLRSAGDLYEQYF
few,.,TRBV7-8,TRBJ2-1,TGTGCCAGCAGCTCAGGGACCTCCTACAATGAGCAGTTCTTC,CASSSGTSYNEQFF
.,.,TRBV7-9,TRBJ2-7,TGTGCCAGCAGCTTACGGGCGACCGGGACCTACGAGCAGTACTTC,CASSLRATGTYEQYF
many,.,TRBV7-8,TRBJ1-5,TGTGCCAGACCCGGGGCGAGCAATCAGCCCCAGCATTTT,CARPGASNQPQHF
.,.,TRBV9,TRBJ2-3,TGTGCCAGCAGCGGGGGGGCCGGAGATACGCAGTATTTT,CASSGGAGDTQYF
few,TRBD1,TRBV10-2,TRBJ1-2,TGCGCCAGCAGTGACCCGGGACAGGGACATGGCTACACCTTC,CASSDPGQGHGYTF
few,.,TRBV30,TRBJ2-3,TGTGCCTGGAGTAAGGGGGATACGCAGTATTTT,CAWSKGDTQYF
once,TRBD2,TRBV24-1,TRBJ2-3,TGTGCCACCAGCCTGAGCGGGGATGGAGATACGCAGTATTTT,CATSLSGDGDTQYF
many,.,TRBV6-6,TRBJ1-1,TGTGCCAGCAGTTACGGGGGGTGGGCTGAAGCTTTCTTT,CASSYGGWAEAFF
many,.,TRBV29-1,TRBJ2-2,TGCAGCGTAGTCCAGAAAGGGGAGCTGTTTTTT,CSVVQKGELFF
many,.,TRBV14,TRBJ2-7,TGTGCCAGCAGCAGGGTAGCCCTGGGAGAGCAGTACTTC,CASSRVALGEQYF
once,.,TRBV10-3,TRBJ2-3,TGTGCCATCAGCCCCCAGGGGTCCGTCACAGATACGCAGTATTTT,CAISPQGSVTDTQYF
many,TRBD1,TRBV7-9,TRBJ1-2,TGTGCCAGCAGCTTATACAGGGGTAACTATGGCTACACCTTC,CASSLYRGNYGYTF
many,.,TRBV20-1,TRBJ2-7,TGCAGTGCTAGTACAGGCGGGTCCTACGAGCAGTACTTC,CSASTGGSYEQYF